This is a list of T cell receptor beta chains from one sample in a study of blood T cells in healthy people across ages. TCRdb reprocessed the 5' RACE reads via MiXCR and lists one record per CDR3 protein. The sample has approximately 900,000 distinct CDR3 sequences, 45% to 50% seen once; the top ten hold 13%. Material: blood. The receptors stem from a young man in good health. The CDR3 runs from the conserved cysteine through the conserved F or W. The D gene is left open where the match is weak. Clone size, where shown, is once, few, many, or a class for clones that have expanded.

TRBV3-1	.	TRBJ1-1	.	TGTGCCAGCAGCCAAGTCCTCGCGTTGCTTAACACTGAAGCTTTCTTT	CASSQVLALLNTEAFF
TRBV2	.	TRBJ1-5	TRBD1	TGTGCCAGCAGAAATGGACAGGCTTACAATCAGCCCCAGCATTTT	CASRNGQAYNQPQHF
TRBV7-7	many	TRBJ2-1	.	TGTGCTAGCAGCTTAGCGGCGGACTCTTACAATGAGCAGTTCTTC	CASSLAADSYNEQFF
TRBV11-1	many	TRBJ2-1	TRBD2	TGTGCCACCCAAGGACTAGCCTACAATGAGCAGTTCTTC	CATQGLAYNEQFF
TRBV5-1	few	TRBJ1-5	.	TGCGCCAGCAGCTTCGAGGGGGGTCAGCCCCAGCATTTT	CASSFEGGQPQHF
TRBV7-6	few	TRBJ2-5	.	TGTGCCAGCAGCCTCCCTGGCCACCAAGAGACCCAGTACTTC	CASSLPGHQETQYF
TRBV29-1	few	TRBJ1-5	.	TGCAGTGTTGTCCCAGGGGTGAATCAGCCCCAGCATTTT	CSVVPGVNQPQHF
TRBV3-1	many	TRBJ1-5	.	TGTGCCAGCAGCCACGACAGCAATCAGCCCCAGCATTTT	CASSHDSNQPQHF
TRBV13	.	TRBJ2-3	TRBD1	TGTGCCAGCAGCCTAGGGACAGCGGACACAGATACGCAGTATTTT	CASSLGTADTDTQYF
TRBV7-2	few	TRBJ2-5	.	TGTGCCAGCAGCTTAGATGGCGGCCAACGGCAGACCCAGTACTTC	CASSLDGGQRQTQYF
TRBV11-2	.	TRBJ1-2	.	TGTGCCAGCAGGGGATTTGGGGCCCTAGGGAAGGGCTACACCTTC	CASRGFGALGKGYTF
TRBV9	.	TRBJ2-3	TRBD2	TGTGCCAGCAGCGGGGTAGCGGGCAACCCAGGGGATACGCAGTATTTT	CASSGVAGNPGDTQYF
TRBV20-1	few	TRBJ1-2	TRBD1	TGCAGTGCTAGGGGACAGCTGATGGACTATGGCTACACCTTC	CSARGQLMDYGYTF
TRBV27	few	TRBJ2-7	.	TGTGCCAGCAGGCGCGGAGGGGATTTCTACGAGCAGTACTTC	CASRRGGDFYEQYF
TRBV12-3/TRBV12-4	many	TRBJ2-1	.	TGTGCCAGCAGCTTAGGAGGGGGCCCCTACAATGAGCAGTTCTTC	CASSLGGGPYNEQFF
TRBV29-1	few	TRBJ2-5	.	TGCAGCGTTGACGGGACATCCCAAGAGACCCAGTACTTC	CSVDGTSQETQYF
TRBV20-1	.	TRBJ2-7	TRBD1	TGCAGTGCCCCACTTCCGGGACAGACGATCTACGAGCAGTACTTC	CSAPLPGQTIYEQYF
TRBV30	few	TRBJ2-5	.	TGTGCCTGGAGTCAAGGCAGGGTCAAAGAGACCCAGTACTTC	CAWSQGRVKETQYF
TRBV29-1	.	TRBJ1-1	.	TGCAGCGCCCTAGGGGGACCTGAAGCTTTCTTT	CSALGGPEAFF
TRBV27	many	TRBJ2-7	.	TGTGCCAGCAGTTTTTCGGGCAGGAACGAGCAGTACTTC	CASSFSGRNEQYF
TRBV28	.	TRBJ2-7	.	TGTGCCAGCAGGGGGGGTTTTAGCCACGAGCAGTACTTC	CASRGGFSHEQYF
TRBV10-3	.	TRBJ1-1	TRBD1	TGTGCCATCAGAGGGACAGGGAATATGAACACTGAAGCTTTCTTT	CAIRGTGNMNTEAFF
TRBV5-5	many	TRBJ2-1	.	TGTGCCAGCAGCTTGCTCTTCGGGGATCACAATGAGCAGTTCTTC	CASSLLFGDHNEQFF
TRBV29-1	.	TRBJ2-4	.	TGCAGCGTTGAGACAGCCTTAGCCAAAAACATTCAGTACTTC	CSVETALAKNIQYF
TRBV12-3/TRBV12-4	.	TRBJ2-3	TRBD2	TGTGCCAGCACCATACAGCGGGGGGGCAGAGATACGCAGTATTTT	CASTIQRGGRDTQYF
TRBV4-3	few	TRBJ2-3	.	TGCGCCAGCAGCCAAAACAGGGCTTCAGATACGCAGTATTTT	CASSQNRASDTQYF
TRBV30	.	TRBJ2-3	TRBD1	TGTGCCTGGAAACTGTTACAGGGGAGCACAGATACGCAGTATTTT	CAWKLLQGSTDTQYF
TRBV11-3	.	TRBJ2-2	.	TGTGCCAGCAGCTTAGTGTGGTTCGACCGGCTCACCGGGGAGCTGTTTTTT	CASSLVWFDRLTGELFF
TRBV20-1	few	TRBJ2-7	TRBD2	TGCAGTGCTAGAGTGCCAGCGGGAGGGTACGAGCAGTACTTC	CSARVPAGGYEQYF
TRBV5-1	.	TRBJ2-7	.	TGCGCCGGCAGCTTGAGTACTCAGGGTGAGCAGTACTTC	CAGSLSTQGEQYF
TRBV6-5	.	TRBJ1-2	.	TGTGCCAGCAGTGCGGACCGGAGAGGAGGCTACACCTTC	CASSADRRGGYTF
TRBV4-1	.	TRBJ1-3	.	TGCGCCAGCAGCCAAGATAGTTCTCTGAGCTCTGGAAACACCATATATTTT	CASSQDSSLSSGNTIYF
TRBV4-3	once	TRBJ2-5	TRBD1	TGCGCCAACAGCCAGACAGGGTCCCTTGAGACCCAGTACTTC	CANSQTGSLETQYF
TRBV10-3	.	TRBJ1-6	TRBD1	TGTGCCATCAGTGATACAGGGGATTCACCCCTCCACTTT	CAISDTGDSPLHF
TRBV11-2	.	TRBJ1-1	.	TGTGCCAGCAGCTTAGATCCAGGGCCCAACACTGAAGCTTTCTTT	CASSLDPGPNTEAFF
TRBV29-1	few	TRBJ2-7	.	TGCAGCGTTGAAGATCCCCAAACAGGGAGGACCTCCGAGCAGTACTTC	CSVEDPQTGRTSEQYF
TRBV7-2	.	TRBJ1-1	.	TGTGCCAGCAGCTTAGGCCCCCCAAGAGGCGGAGGCACTGAAGCTTTCTTT	CASSLGPPRGGGTEAFF
TRBV14	.	TRBJ1-2	.	TGTGCCAGCAGCCAAGATTACGGGACGGCTGATGGCTACACCTTC	CASSQDYGTADGYTF
TRBV6-5	few	TRBJ2-1	TRBD2	TGTGCCAGCAGTTGGGGACTAGCGGGGGGTTACAATGAGCAGTTCTTC	CASSWGLAGGYNEQFF
TRBV20-1	few	TRBJ2-5	TRBD1	TGCAGTGCTGGAAACAGGGGTGCTGGGGAGACCCAGTACTTC	CSAGNRGAGETQYF
TRBV2	few	TRBJ2-3	TRBD2	TGTGCCAGCAGCGCGCCTAGCGGGGGGGCCTCAGATACGCAGTATTTT	CASSAPSGGASDTQYF